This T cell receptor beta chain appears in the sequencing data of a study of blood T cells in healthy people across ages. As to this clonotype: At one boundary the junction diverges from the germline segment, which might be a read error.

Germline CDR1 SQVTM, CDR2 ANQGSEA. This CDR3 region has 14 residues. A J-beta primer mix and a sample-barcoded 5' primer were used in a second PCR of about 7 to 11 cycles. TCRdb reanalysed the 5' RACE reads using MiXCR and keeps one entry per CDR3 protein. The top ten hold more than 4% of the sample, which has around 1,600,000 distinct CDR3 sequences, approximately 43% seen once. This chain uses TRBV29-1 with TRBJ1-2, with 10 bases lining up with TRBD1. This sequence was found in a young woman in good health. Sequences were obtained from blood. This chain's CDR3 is CSVEEDRGQRGYTF. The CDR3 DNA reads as TGCAGCGTCGAAGAAGACAGGGGGCAACGCGGCTACACCTTC.